This entry is about one T cell receptor (beta chain). Its specificity is unknown. This specimen belongs to a study of Tregs in tolerant kidney transplant recipients. Sequencing was performed with immunoSEQ multiplex PCR; in TCRdb, only in-frame clones are kept and a portion is missing. The table records tens of thousands of clones, 93% of them present only once. Unstimulated Tregs (CD4+CD25+CD127-) and CD4+CD25- non-Tregs were sorted from PBMCs. Study-wide findings and caveats: Biological reproducibility was not directly addressed, but technical replication error appeared minimal.

The material was CD4+ T cells from blood, obtained before the transplant. The sequence derives from a human donor who received a combined kidney and bone marrow transplant.

CDR3 region: CASSHDRGSHNEQFF. The CDR3, as DNA: TGTGCCAGCAGCCATGACAGGGGATCCCACAATGAGCAGTTCTTC. V and J are TRBV7-8 and TRBJ2-1; 8 nucleotides agree with TRBD1. Germline lookup yields CDR1 SGHVS and CDR2 FQNEAQ. The V gene end was trimmed by 5 bases and the J gene end by 5 bases; junction bases not matched to a gene: 8. CDR3 length: 15 residues.